These 5 T cell receptor beta chains share one sample of origin, sequenced in a study of shared clonotypes between healthy human individuals. The repertoire was sequenced with immunoSEQ multiplex PCR; TCRdb's copy has only in-frame clones and lacks some. The sample has some 1,100,000 clones, about four fifths seen once. What was sequenced was memory CD4+ T cells from PBMCs. Subset of the sample: CD45RA-negative fraction. Source of these receptors: a man aged 18 to 30 in good health. Some clones in this sample may be carry-over from other donors' samples.

V is TRBV6-6 and J is TRBJ2-3, with 8 bases matching TRBD1. This CDR3 is 14 amino acids long. Germline V gene data show CDR1 as MNHNY and CDR2 as SVGAGI (reference sequence). Germline trimming cut 9 bases from V and 3 bases from J; bases unmatched to any gene: 8. The CDR3, as DNA: TGTGCCAGTAATCGACAGGGGCTGACAGATACGCAGTATTTT. This codes for CASNRQGLTDTQYF.

This clone was observed a few times. The V and J genes are TRBV9 and TRBJ2-5; the match to TRBD2 covers 12 bases. The CDR3 totals 17 residues. CDR1 and CDR2 from the germline V gene are SGDLS and YYNGEE. Losses at the gene ends were 4 bases for V and 1 base for J; bases not matched to a gene: 8. CDR3 nucleotide sequence: TGTGCCAGCAGCCCACCTCGACTAGCGGGGGTCCAAGAGACCCAGTACTTC. This translates into CASSPPRLAGVQETQYF.

The J gene is TRBJ2-7, the V gene TRBV10-1; D gene uncertain. Germline assignment: CDR1 WNHNN and CDR2 SYGVQD (reference sequence). The CDR3 has 12 amino acids. Trimming stripped 2 bases from V and 3 bases from J, with 5 bases between. As DNA, the CDR3 is TGCGCCAGCAGTGAGCCCTTCTACGAGCAGTACTTC. Amino acids: CASSEPFYEQYF.

The rearrangement joins TRBV6-1 to TRBJ2-5; weak D call: TRBD2 (6 bases). Trimming cost V 4 bases and J 4 bases, with 19 bases left between them. The CDR3 is 16 amino acids. Germline CDR1 reads MNHNS; CDR2 reads SASEGT. This CDR3 reads CASSGGRGSGLETQYF. CDR3 DNA: TGTGCCAGCAGTGGGGGCCGGGGTAGCGGTTTAGAGACCCAGTACTTC.

As concerns this clone: Other DNA sequences in this specimen translate into the identical CDR3. The rearrangement links TRBV5-4 to TRBJ2-3, with 7 bases lining up with TRBD2. V lost 0 bases and J lost 3; bases outside the gene matches: 4. CDR3 length: 15 amino acids. CDR1 is SGHNT, CDR2 YYREEE, per germline (reference sequence). The CDR3 here is CASSLAGAGTDTQYF. The CDR3 bases are TGTGCCAGCAGCTTGGCCGGAGCGGGAACAGATACGCAGTATTTT. The full variable domain, in which reference TRBV5-4 and TRBJ2-3 provide the parts outside the CDR3, is ETGVTQSPTHLIKTRGQQVTLRCSSQSGHNTVSWYQQALGQGPQFIFQYYREEENGRGNFPPRFSGLQFPNYSSELNVNALELDDSALYLCASSLAGAGTDTQYFGPGTRLTVL.